What follows are 11 T cell receptor beta chains derived from one specimen sequenced in a study of T cells in Graves' hyperthyroidism and ophthalmopathy. Amplification of TCR beta CDR3 regions was performed using RNA transcripts as template. The primer set for the first-round RT-PCR of the TCR CDR3 was HTBI. MiXCR was run by TCRdb on the multiplex PCR reads, yielding one entry per CDR3 protein. The table records about 420,000 distinct CDR3 sequences, roughly 15% of them present only once. Sequencing input: blood. These receptors originate from a woman younger than 35 with Graves' hyperthyroidism.

The chain joins TRBV2 to TRBJ1-1, with no clear D. Between the trimmed V and J ends, which lost 0 bases and 8 bases, there was a span of 13 bases. The germline CDR1 and CDR2 sequences are SNHLY and FYNNEI. This CDR3 region has 14 residues. The CDR3 region has the DNA TGTGCCAGCAGTGAAGCGCTTCCGGCAAACGAAGCTTTCTTT. Translated, it gives CASSEALPANEAFF.

This clonotype has ten or more counts. V usage is TRBV20-1 and J usage is TRBJ2-7; 9 nucleotides match TRBD2. This CDR3 comprises 13 residues. Germline V gene sequence: CDR1 DFQATT, CDR2 SNEGSKA (reference sequence). J lost 6 bases, V lost 3 bases, and 6 bases had no gene match. The CDR3 nucleotides are TGCAGTGCTAGCAGGACTAGCGTGGGCGAGCAGTACTTC. Translated: CSASRTSVGEQYF.

There are a few counts of this clonotype. The chain uses TRBV6-2 or TRBV6-3 and TRBJ2-7; 9 bases map to TRBD2. Trimming cost V 5 bases and J 4 bases; bases outside gene matches: 6. Germline assignment: CDR1 MNHEY and CDR2 SVGEGT. There are 14 residues in the CDR3. The CDR3 region is CASSPREGLYEQYF. The CDR3, as DNA: TGTGCCAGCAGTCCGCGGGAGGGTTTATACGAGCAGTACTTC.

This sequence joins TRBV10-2 and TRBJ1-1; D is uncertain. Germline loops: CDR1 WSHSY, CDR2 SAAADI. V lost 0 bases and J 1 base, leaving 9 bases between the germline ends. The CDR3 covers 15 residues. CDR3: CASSESPQSNTEAFF. The CDR3 nucleotides are TGCGCCAGCAGTGAGTCGCCACAGTCGAACACTGAAGCTTTCTTT.

This clonotype was seen ten or more times. The chain employs TRBV11-2 and TRBJ2-7; 10 nucleotides agree with TRBD2. CDR1 and CDR2 (germline): SGHAT, FQNNGV. The CDR3 is 15 amino acids. V lost 6 bases and J lost 6; bases outside the gene matches: 11. The CDR3 spells CASSFDEREGTEQYF. DNA for the CDR3: TGTGCCAGCAGTTTCGACGAGCGGGAGGGGACCGAGCAGTACTTC.

This clonotype was seen ten or more times. This chain links TRBV6-1 with TRBJ2-7; 8 bases are a match to TRBD2. Germline V gene data show CDR1 as MNHNS and CDR2 as SASEGT. This CDR3 is 18 amino acids long. With V trimmed by 5 bases and J by 4 bases, 19 bases remained unmatched. Here the CDR3 DNA reads TGTGCCAGCAGTTCCTTACAAAATCGACTAGCGACCCGATACGAGCAGTACTTC. It specifies CASSSLQNRLATRYEQYF.

This clonotype was detected ten times or more. The chain carries TRBV6-1 and TRBJ1-5, with D possibly matching TRBD1 (5 bases). In germline, CDR1 is MNHNS, CDR2 SASEGT. Trimming took off 4 bases at V and 5 bases at J, with 15 bases between the two ends. This CDR3 region has 15 residues. The CDR3 region is CASSVFWGEDQPQHF. The DNA of the CDR3 is TGTGCCAGCAGTGTCTTCTGGGGGGAGGATCAGCCCCAGCATTTT.

This clonotype was observed at least ten times. The chain combines TRBV12-3 or TRBV12-4 with TRBJ1-2; D not resolved. This CDR3 region has 17 residues. Trimming pared 3 bases from V and 4 bases from J, leaving 21 bases between. The CDR3 protein is CASSFTRARRSGYGYTF. The CDR3 DNA is TGTGCCAGCAGTTTCACTCGGGCCAGAAGGTCGGGCTATGGCTACACCTTC.

At least ten counts were recorded for this clonotype. The V and J genes are TRBV20-1 and TRBJ2-1; TRBD2 agrees at 10 bases. The CDR3 is 14 residues long. V was pared by 3 bases and J by 8 bases, with 7 bases of the junction left unmatched. The germline V gene encodes CDR1 DFQATT and CDR2 SNEGSKA (reference sequence). The CDR3 reads CSASLAGVRDEQFF. CDR3 DNA: TGCAGTGCTAGCCTAGCGGGAGTACGCGATGAGCAGTTCTTC.

This clonotype was counted many times. J is TRBJ1-1 and V is TRBV11-2, with a possible D match to TRBD1 (5 bases). Trimming cost V 1 base and J 4 bases, with 13 bases left between them. CDR1 and CDR2 from the germline V gene are SGHAT and FQNNGV. The CDR3 loop spans 15 amino acids. In nucleotides, the CDR3 is TGTGCCAGCAGCTTAGTGGGGGGGATTGGCACTGAAGCTTTCTTT. This translates into CASSLVGGIGTEAFF. Full variable domain (remainder filled in from reference TRBV11-2 and TRBJ1-1): EAGVAQSPRYKIIEKRQSVAFWCNPISGHATLYWYQQILGQGPKLLIQFQNNGVVDDSQLPKDRFSAERLKGVDSTLKIQPAKLEDSAVYLCASSLVGGIGTEAFFGQGTRLTVV.

This chain joins TRBV20-1 and TRBJ2-5; TRBD2 matches at 9 bases. The CDR3 is made up of 14 amino acids. V shed 5 bases and J 0 bases; nucleotides not matched to a gene: 4. CDR1 is DFQATT and CDR2 is SNEGSKA in the germline V gene (reference sequence). The CDR3 nucleotides read TGCAGTGCTGTGGGACTAGCCTACCAAGAGACCCAGTACTTC. Its protein is CSAVGLAYQETQYF.